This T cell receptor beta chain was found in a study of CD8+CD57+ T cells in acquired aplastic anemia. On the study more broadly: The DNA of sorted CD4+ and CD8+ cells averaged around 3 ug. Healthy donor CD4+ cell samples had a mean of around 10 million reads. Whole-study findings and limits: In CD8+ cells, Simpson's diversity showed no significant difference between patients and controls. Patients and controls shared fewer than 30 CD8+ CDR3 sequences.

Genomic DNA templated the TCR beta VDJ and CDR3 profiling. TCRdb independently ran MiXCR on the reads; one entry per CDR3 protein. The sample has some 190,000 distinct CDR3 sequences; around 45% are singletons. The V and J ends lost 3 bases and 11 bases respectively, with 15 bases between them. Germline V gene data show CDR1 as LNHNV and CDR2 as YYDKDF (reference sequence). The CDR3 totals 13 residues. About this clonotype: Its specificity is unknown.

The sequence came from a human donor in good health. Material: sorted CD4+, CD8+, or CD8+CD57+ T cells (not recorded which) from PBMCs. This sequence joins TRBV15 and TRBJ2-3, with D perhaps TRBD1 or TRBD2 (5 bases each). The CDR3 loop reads CATSSGTGTQQYF. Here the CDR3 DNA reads TGTGCCACCAGCAGTGGGACCGGGACCCAGCAGTATTTT.